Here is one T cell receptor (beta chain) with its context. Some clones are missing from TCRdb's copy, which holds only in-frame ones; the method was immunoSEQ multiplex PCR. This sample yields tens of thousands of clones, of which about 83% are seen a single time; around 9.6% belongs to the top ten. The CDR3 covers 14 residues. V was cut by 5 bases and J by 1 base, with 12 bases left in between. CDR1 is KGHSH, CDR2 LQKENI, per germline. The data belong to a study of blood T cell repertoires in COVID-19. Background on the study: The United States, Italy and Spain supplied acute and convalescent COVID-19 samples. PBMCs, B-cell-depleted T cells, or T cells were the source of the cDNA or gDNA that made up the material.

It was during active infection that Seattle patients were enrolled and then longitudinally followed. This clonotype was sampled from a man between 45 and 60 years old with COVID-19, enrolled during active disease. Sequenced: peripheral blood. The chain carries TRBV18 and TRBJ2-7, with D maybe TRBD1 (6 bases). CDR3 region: CASSFQGQSYEQYF. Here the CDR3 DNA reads TGTGCCAGCTCATTTCAGGGGCAATCCTACGAGCAGTACTTC. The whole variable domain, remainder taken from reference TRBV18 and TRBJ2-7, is NAGVMQNPRHLVRRRGQEARLRCSPMKGHSHVYWYRQLPEEGLKFMVYLQKENIIDESGMPKERFSAEFPKEGPSILRIQQVVRGDSAAYFCASSFQGQSYEQYFGPGTRLTVT.